The present TCR beta chain was sequenced within a study of T cell changes during pregnancy in multiple sclerosis. CDR3 size: 14 residues. Trimming took off 5 bases at V and 8 bases at J, with 15 bases between the two ends. Germline CDR1 LNHDA, CDR2 SQIVND (reference sequence). Measured with immunoSEQ multiplex PCR; TCRdb has only the in-frame clones, and not every one. The table lists 35,000 to 50,000 clones, around 90% of them singletons, with 0.45% to 0.55% in the top ten. This sequence was found in a female donor in good health, enrolled as a control in a pregnancy study. This chain links TRBV19 with TRBJ1-4, with D tentatively TRBD1 (5 bases). Sequenced material: CD4+ T cells from peripheral blood mononuclear cells, taken in the third trimester of pregnancy. In DNA form, the CDR3 reads TGTGCCAGTAGTCAACCAGGGCGGAGAGAAAAACTGTTTTTT. Translating it yields CASSQPGRREKLFF.